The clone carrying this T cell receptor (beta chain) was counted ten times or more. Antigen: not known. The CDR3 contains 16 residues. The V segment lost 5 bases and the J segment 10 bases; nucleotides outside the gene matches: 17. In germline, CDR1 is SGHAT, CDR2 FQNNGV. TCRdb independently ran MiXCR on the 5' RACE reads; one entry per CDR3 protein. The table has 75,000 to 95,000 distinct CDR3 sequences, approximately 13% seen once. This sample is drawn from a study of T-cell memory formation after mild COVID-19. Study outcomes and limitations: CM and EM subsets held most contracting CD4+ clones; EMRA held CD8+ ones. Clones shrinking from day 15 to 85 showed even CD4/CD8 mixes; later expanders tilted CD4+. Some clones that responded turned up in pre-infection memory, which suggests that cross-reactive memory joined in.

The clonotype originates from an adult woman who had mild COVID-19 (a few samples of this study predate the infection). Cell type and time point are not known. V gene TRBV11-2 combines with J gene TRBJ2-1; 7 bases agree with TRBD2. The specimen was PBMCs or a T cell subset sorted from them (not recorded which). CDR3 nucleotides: TGTGCCAGCAGCCCCAGTCTCGCGACTAGCCCGCCCGAGCAGTTCTTC. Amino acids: CASSPSLATSPPEQFF.